The sequence of this TCR beta chain was determined in a study of control samples from healthy donors and cancer patients. Profiled with immunoSEQ multiplex PCR; TCRdb holds only in-frame clones, not every one. The data hold some 44,000 clones, with around 70% observed a single time. Germline V lookup: CDR1 MDHEN, CDR2 SYDVKM. V shed 4 bases and J 10 bases; nucleotides not matched to a gene: 8. The CDR3 is made up of 13 amino acids. The sequencing sample was made of formalin-fixed, paraffin-embedded tissue. The source is a male donor with melanoma. The chain recombines TRBV28 with TRBJ1-1, with 8 positions matching TRBD1. The CDR3 coding sequence is TGTGCCAGCAGTTCTCGACAGACAGGGGCAGCTTTCTTT. Translated: CASSSRQTGAAFF.